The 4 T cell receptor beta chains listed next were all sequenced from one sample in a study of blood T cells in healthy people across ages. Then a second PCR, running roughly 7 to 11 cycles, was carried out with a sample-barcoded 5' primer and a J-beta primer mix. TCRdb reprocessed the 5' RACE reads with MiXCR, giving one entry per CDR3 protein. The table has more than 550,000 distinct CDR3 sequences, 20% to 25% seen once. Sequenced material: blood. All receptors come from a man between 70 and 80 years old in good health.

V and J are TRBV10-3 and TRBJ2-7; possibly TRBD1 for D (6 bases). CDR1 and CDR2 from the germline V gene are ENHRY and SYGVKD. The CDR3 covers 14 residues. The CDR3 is CASSSGHSSYEQYF. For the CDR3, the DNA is TGTGCTAGTTCCTCGGGACATAGCTCCTACGAGCAGTACTTC.

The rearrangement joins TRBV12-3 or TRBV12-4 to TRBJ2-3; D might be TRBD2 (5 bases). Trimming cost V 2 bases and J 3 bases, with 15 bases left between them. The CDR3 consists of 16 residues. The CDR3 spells CASSLRGNLGTDTQYF. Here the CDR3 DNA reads TGTGCCAGCAGTTTAAGAGGGAATTTAGGAACAGATACGCAGTATTTT.

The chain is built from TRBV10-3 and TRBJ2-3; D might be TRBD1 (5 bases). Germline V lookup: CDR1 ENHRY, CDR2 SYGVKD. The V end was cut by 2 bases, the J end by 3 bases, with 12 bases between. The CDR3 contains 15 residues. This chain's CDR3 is CAISEGALETDTQYF. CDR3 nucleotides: TGTGCCATCAGTGAGGGGGCCCTGGAGACAGATACGCAGTATTTT.

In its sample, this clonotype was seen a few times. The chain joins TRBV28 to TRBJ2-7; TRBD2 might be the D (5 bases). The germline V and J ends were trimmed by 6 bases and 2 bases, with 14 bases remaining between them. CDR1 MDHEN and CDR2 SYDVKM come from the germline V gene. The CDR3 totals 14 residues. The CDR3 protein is CASSPTEEPYEQYF. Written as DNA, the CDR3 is TGTGCCAGCAGCCCCACGGAGGAACCCTACGAGCAGTACTTC.